One and the same sample provided the 26 T cell receptor beta chains below, sequenced in a study of cytomegalovirus exposure and HLA in healthy donors. Both 60 Vbeta primers and 13 Jbeta primers went into the PCR. TCRdb's table, derived via immunoSEQ multiplex PCR, lists solely in-frame clones and lacks some. The sample includes some 130,000 clones, roughly 85% of them seen just once. The sequencing input was PBMCs. The receptor set was obtained from a woman in her twenties or thirties in good health and CMV-seropositive.

The chain joins TRBV7-9 to TRBJ1-1, with TRBD1 as a possible D gene (5 bases). The CDR3 runs to 13 residues. V was pared by 5 bases and J by 3 bases, with 10 bases between. Germline V lookup: CDR1 SEHNR, CDR2 FQNEAQ (reference sequence). CDR3 in amino acids: CASSPNRYTEAFF. The CDR3 nucleotides read TGTGCCAGCAGCCCAAACAGGTACACTGAAGCTTTCTTT.

This clone has a handful of counts. V gene TRBV18 combines with J gene TRBJ2-2, with 9 nucleotides matching TRBD1. The germline V gene encodes CDR1 KGHSH and CDR2 LQKENI. V dropped 6 bases and J dropped 5; count of bases not matched to a gene: 10. This CDR3 contains 16 residues. CDR3 in amino acids: CASSPTGQGPTGELFF. The CDR3 DNA sequence: TGTGCCAGCTCCCCTACGGGACAGGGACCGACCGGGGAGCTGTTTTTT. Filled out from reference TRBV18 and TRBJ2-2, the complete variable domain reads NAGVMQNPRHLVRRRGQEARLRCSPMKGHSHVYWYRQLPEEGLKFMVYLQKENIIDESGMPKERFSAEFPKEGPSILRIQQVVRGDSAAYFCASSPTGQGPTGELFFGEGSRLTVL.

This sequence joins TRBV2 and TRBJ2-1, with 10 bases identical to TRBD2. The CDR3 length is 15 residues. CDR1 is SNHLY and CDR2 is FYNNEI in the germline V gene. With 5 bases clipped from V and 6 bases from J, the junction kept 7 bases outside the gene matches. In DNA form, the CDR3 reads TGTGCCAGCAGTCTCCTAGCGGGGGTAGGCAATGAGCAGTTCTTC. This sequence encodes CASSLLAGVGNEQFF.

The chain employs TRBV30 and TRBJ2-2; D is undetermined. Germline lookup yields CDR1 GTSNPN and CDR2 SVGIG (reference sequence). Trimming took 0 bases from V and 9 from J, leaving 8 bases between them. CDR3 length: 12 residues. DNA of the CDR3: TGTGCCTGGAGTGTAAACAAATGGGAGCTGTTTTTT. This translates into CAWSVNKWELFF.

The CDR3 sequence is CASSLAQVTGSSGNTIYF. As DNA, the CDR3 is TGTGCCAGCAGCTTAGCGCAGGTGACAGGCTCCTCTGGAAACACCATATATTTT. V is TRBV7-9 and J is TRBJ1-3; D may be TRBD1 (6 bases). Germline CDR1 SEHNR, CDR2 FQNEAQ (reference sequence). There are 18 residues in the CDR3. V was shortened by 0 bases and J by 0 bases, with 15 bases between the two germline ends. The whole variable domain, filled in from reference TRBV7-9 and TRBJ1-3, reads DTGVSQNPRHKITKRGQNVTFRCDPISEHNRLYWYRQTLGQGPEFLTYFQNEAQLEKSRLLSDRFSAERPKGSFSTLEIQRTEQGDSAMYLCASSLAQVTGSSGNTIYFGEGSWLTVV.

The rearrangement links TRBV9 to TRBJ2-1; 10 nucleotides match TRBD2. CDR1 and CDR2 from the germline V gene are SGDLS and YYNGEE. V gave up 3 bases and J gave up 7 bases; unmatched junction bases: 4. CDR3 length: 14 amino acids. The CDR3, as DNA: TGTGCCAGCAGCGCCGAGCGGGGGGGGAATGAGCAGTTCTTC. Translated: CASSAERGGNEQFF.

In this sample, this clone turned up once. The V call is TRBV28, the J call TRBJ1-1; no clear D. CDR3 length: 13 residues. Germline lookup yields CDR1 MDHEN and CDR2 SYDVKM. The V end lost 8 bases, the J end lost 4 bases, and 14 bases lay between the germline ends. This CDR3 reads CASFPLGVTEAFF. CDR3 nucleotide sequence: TGTGCCAGCTTCCCCTTAGGAGTCACTGAAGCTTTCTTT.

The gene calls are TRBV5-1 and TRBJ2-2; TRBD1 matches 7 bases. CDR1 SGHRS and CDR2 YFSETQ come from the germline V gene. The V and J ends lost 2 bases and 6 bases, in that order; junction bases with no gene match: 1. This CDR3 comprises 13 residues. The CDR3 DNA is TGCGCCAGCAGCTTCCAGGGGGCCGGGGAGCTGTTTTTT. Amino acids: CASSFQGAGELFF. Complete variable domain (other parts from reference TRBV5-1 and TRBJ2-2): KAGVTQTPRYLIKTRGQQVTLSCSPISGHRSVSWYQQTPGQGLQFLFEYFSETQRNKGNFPGRFSGRQFSNSRSEMNVSTLELGDSALYLCASSFQGAGELFFGEGSRLTVL.

J is TRBJ1-5 and V is TRBV19, with D perhaps matching TRBD1 (6 bases). CDR1 and CDR2 from the germline V gene are LNHDA and SQIVND (reference sequence). Trimming took 3 bases from V and 5 from J, leaving 11 bases between them. This CDR3 comprises 14 residues. The CDR3 here is CASSIPQGYQPQHF. The CDR3 DNA reads as TGTGCCAGTAGTATTCCACAGGGCTATCAGCCCCAGCATTTT.

This clone occurred a few times. This chain joins TRBV6-6 and TRBJ1-1; tentative D call: TRBD1 (5 bases). Germline CDR1 MNHNY, CDR2 SVGAGI (reference sequence). V was pared by 0 bases and J by 4 bases, with 9 bases between. This CDR3 is built from 14 residues. CDR3 sequence reads: CASSYSGEGTEAFF. DNA for the CDR3: TGTGCCAGCAGTTACTCGGGGGAGGGCACTGAAGCTTTCTTT.

The genes are TRBV19 and TRBJ2-7; 7 bases are shared with TRBD1. CDR1 is LNHDA and CDR2 is SQIVND in the germline V gene (reference sequence). There are 14 residues in the CDR3. The ends lost 3 bases at V and 5 bases at J; junction bases unmatched: 7. CDR3 amino acids: CASSIVDRVDEQYF. CDR3 coding DNA: TGTGCCAGTAGTATCGTCGACAGGGTCGACGAGCAGTACTTC.

The J gene is TRBJ2-7, the V gene TRBV11-2, with 11 bases identical to TRBD1. V was clipped by 5 bases and J by 6 bases; unmatched bases: 9. CDR3 size: 15 residues. CDR1 is SGHAT, CDR2 FQNNGV, per germline. The CDR3 sequence is CASSPGTGGDLEQYF. The CDR3 nucleotides are TGTGCCAGCAGCCCAGGGACAGGGGGGGACCTCGAGCAGTACTTC. Using reference TRBV11-2 and TRBJ2-7 for the parts outside the CDR3, the full variable domain is EAGVAQSPRYKIIEKRQSVAFWCNPISGHATLYWYQQILGQGPKLLIQFQNNGVVDDSQLPKDRFSAERLKGVDSTLKIQPAKLEDSAVYLCASSPGTGGDLEQYFGPGTRLTVT.

This sequence joins TRBV9 and TRBJ2-2; 9 bases line up with TRBD1. V dropped 4 bases and J dropped 3; count of bases not matched to a gene: 7. The CDR3 is 16 amino acids. Per germline, CDR1 SGDLS and CDR2 YYNGEE. The CDR3 bases are TGTGCCAGCAGCCGCACAGGGGGCACGGACACCGGGGAGCTGTTTTTT. This sequence encodes CASSRTGGTDTGELFF.

The rearrangement uses TRBV30 and TRBJ2-1, with D maybe TRBD2 (8 bases). V lost 7 bases and J lost 4, with 17 bases in between. The CDR3 is made up of 14 amino acids. Germline CDR1 is GTSNPN and CDR2 is SVGIG (reference sequence). CDR3 region: CAFRGRGEYNEQFF. The CDR3 DNA reads TGTGCCTTTAGGGGGCGGGGGGAATACAATGAGCAGTTCTTC.

The chain recombines TRBV11-3 with TRBJ2-1; 7 nucleotides align to TRBD1. Germline-derived CDR1 and CDR2 are SGHNT and YENEEA. This CDR3 comprises 13 residues. Trimming cost V 5 bases and J 8 bases; bases outside gene matches: 6. CDR3 sequence (DNA): TGTGCCAGCAGCCTACGACAGGGTGATGAGCAGTTCTTC. The encoded protein is CASSLRQGDEQFF.

V usage is TRBV6-1 and J usage is TRBJ1-3; 8 bases map to TRBD1. This CDR3 spans 14 amino acids. V dropped 8 bases and J dropped 0; count of bases not matched to a gene: 3. CDR1 is MNHNS and CDR2 is SASEGT in the germline V gene. CDR3 sequence (DNA): TGTGCCAGCCGACAGGGGCACTCTGGAAACACCATATATTTT. It is translated as CASRQGHSGNTIYF.

The chain is built from TRBV10-3 and TRBJ2-5, with a tentative D call TRBD1 (5 bases). The CDR3 is 13 residues long. V gave up 0 bases and J gave up 7 bases, with 9 bases separating them. Germline CDR1 is ENHRY and CDR2 is SYGVKD. As DNA, the CDR3 is TGTGCCATCAGTGAGTCAGAAAGGGGGACCCAGTACTTC. Its protein is CAISESERGTQYF.

The V and J genes are TRBV4-2 and TRBJ2-5, with 10 bases aligning to TRBD1. This CDR3 has 15 amino acids. The trim removed 4 bases at V and 1 base at J, leaving 3 bases unmatched. From germline, CDR1 is LGHNA and CDR2 YNFKEQ. The CDR3 DNA reads as TGTGCCAGCAGCCTCCGGGACAGGGGCCAAGAGACCCAGTACTTC. Translation gives CASSLRDRGQETQYF.

This clone appeared a single time. V gene TRBV30 combines with J gene TRBJ2-3, with D tentatively TRBD2 (5 bases). Germline V lookup: CDR1 GTSNPN, CDR2 SVGIG (reference sequence). CDR3 length: 15 amino acids. V was clipped by 0 bases and J by 6 bases, with 16 bases between them. The CDR3 sequence is CAWSVGSSVADTQYF. The CDR3 DNA is TGTGCCTGGAGTGTTGGGAGTTCAGTCGCCGATACGCAGTATTTT. Based on the CDR3 plus reference TRBV30 and TRBJ2-3, the full variable domain is SQTIHQWPATLVQPVGSPLSLECTVEGTSNPNLYWYRQAAGRGLQLLFYSVGIGQISSEVPQNLSASRPQDRQFILSSKKLLLSDSGFYLCAWSVGSSVADTQYFGPGTRLTVL.

The chain joins TRBV5-1 to TRBJ2-7; the D gene is possibly TRBD1 (5 bases). Deletions cut 4 bases from V and 3 bases from J, with 11 bases between. The germline CDR1 and CDR2 sequences are SGHRS and YFSETQ. CDR3 length: 13 amino acids. Here the CDR3 DNA reads TGCGCCAGCAGCCGAAGAGACAGCTACGAGCAGTACTTC. It yields the protein CASSRRDSYEQYF. The whole variable domain, filled in from reference TRBV5-1 and TRBJ2-7, reads KAGVTQTPRYLIKTRGQQVTLSCSPISGHRSVSWYQQTPGQGLQFLFEYFSETQRNKGNFPGRFSGRQFSNSRSEMNVSTLELGDSALYLCASSRRDSYEQYFGPGTRLTVT.

The V and J genes are TRBV7-3 and TRBJ2-1, with 13 bases identical to TRBD2. Germline V gene data show CDR1 as SGHTA and CDR2 as FQGTGA. With V trimmed by 5 bases and J by 7 bases, 5 bases remained unmatched. The CDR3 is 15 residues long. The CDR3 DNA reads TGTGCCAGCAGCCCCGGGACTAGCGGGGCAAATGAGCAGTTCTTC. Protein product: CASSPGTSGANEQFF.

This chain joins TRBV14 and TRBJ2-7, with a possible D match to TRBD1 (5 bases). This CDR3 is built from 15 residues. V was pared by 3 bases and J by 1 base, with 13 bases between. CDR1 and CDR2 from the germline V gene are SGHDN and FVKESK. The CDR3 here is CASSQHGHGSYEQYF. Here the CDR3 DNA reads TGTGCCAGCAGCCAGCACGGACACGGGTCCTACGAGCAGTACTTC.

V gene TRBV18 combines with J gene TRBJ1-1, with 7 bases matching TRBD1. The V gene end was trimmed by 3 bases and the J gene end by 4 bases; junction bases not matched to a gene: 2. The CDR3 spans 13 residues. Germline values: CDR1 KGHSH, CDR2 LQKENI. The CDR3 is CASSPQGGTEAFF. The CDR3 DNA reads as TGTGCCAGCTCACCCCAGGGGGGCACTGAAGCTTTCTTT.

The chain carries TRBV28 and TRBJ2-3; D is perhaps TRBD2 (5 bases). V was pared by 3 bases and J by 0 bases, with 7 bases between. Per germline, CDR1 MDHEN and CDR2 SYDVKM. The CDR3 has 14 residues. DNA for the CDR3: TGTGCCAGCAGTTTGGGCGGGAGCACAGATACGCAGTATTTT. Amino acids: CASSLGGSTDTQYF.

CDR3: CSVATGTSNYGYTF. The CDR3 DNA reads as TGCAGCGTTGCCACAGGTACATCTAACTATGGCTACACCTTC. V gene TRBV29-1 combines with J gene TRBJ1-2, with a weak D call TRBD1 (5 bases). The CDR3 runs 14 residues. The V gene lost 4 bases and the J gene lost 0 bases, with 12 bases spanning the gap. Germline CDR1 SQVTM, CDR2 ANQGSEA.

Comment on this clone: One end of the junction varies from germline; a read error may be responsible. The chain joins TRBV7-9 to TRBJ2-7; 8 nucleotides align to TRBD1. Germline assignment: CDR1 SEHNR and CDR2 FQNEAQ (reference sequence). This CDR3 comprises 13 residues. CDR3 protein: CSSSKGQAYEQYF. The CDR3 DNA is TGTTCCAGCAGCAAGGGACAGGCCTACGAGCAGTACTTC. The full variable domain, in which reference TRBV7-9 and TRBJ2-7 provide the parts outside the CDR3, is DTGVSQNPRHKITKRGQNVTFRCDPISEHNRLYWYRQTLGQGPEFLTYFQNEAQLEKSRLLSDRFSAERPKGSFSTLEIQRTEQGDSAMYLCSSSKGQAYEQYFGPGTRLTVT.